Given below is one TCR beta chain in context. The antigen it binds to is not known. A read error is possible here, since a much larger clone lies one base away. This sample stems from a study of metastatic and nonmetastatic thyroid tumors (dated by TCRdb to between 2020 and 2021). For context, the study as a whole: Repertoires from peripheral blood and from tumor or nodule tissue samples of malignant and benign thyroid patients were compared.

Library preparation used PCR. Instrument on record: Illumina HiSeq 4000. High-throughput sequencing was used to profile the CDR3 region of the TCR beta-chain in every patient. In the paper's pipeline: Drawing on CDR3 differences between clinicopathological groups, the researchers built a classifier meant to tell apart patients with distant-metastatic papillary thyroid cancer. Repertoire diversity was assessed with the Shannon index, and tumor-blood repertoire similarity with the Morisita-Horn index. The public reads were reanalyzed by TCRdb: fastp trimming at Q25, MiXCR alignment, in-frame beta chains only. TCRdb, rather than the study authors, made the V and J calls. This sample holds tens of thousands of clones; around 12% were observed only once. The top ten clones comprise 7% to 10% of the sample. Before undergoing thyroid surgery, none of the patients had been given any kind of treatment. Patient clinical samples collected from about 2011 to 2018 were retrospectively analysed using T-cell receptor beta sequencing.

Summary of the overall study and its limitations: TCR beta diversity was reported as significantly higher in malignant tumors than in benign nodules, in both blood and tumor samples.

The source is a female donor with papillary thyroid cancer or a benign thyroid nodule (not recorded which). Some clones in this sample may be carry-over from other donors' samples. The sample consisted of tumor tissue.

The CDR3 here reads CAWSFMGSRSFQETQYF. The nucleotide sequence reads TGTGCCTGGAGTTTCATGGGGTCACGCAGTTTCCAAGAGACCCAGTACTTC. The V and J segments used are TRBV30 and TRBJ2-5; the D gene cannot be named for sure. V and J lose 2 bases and 1 base, and a span of 20 bases separates them. CDR3 length: 17 amino acids, cysteine to phenylalanine. Only the CDR3 portion is preserved as DNA: 51 bases, with reading frame beginning at the first base. CDR1 and CDR2 (GTSNPN, SVGIG) derive from the germline V gene (reference sequence).